This TCR beta chain stems from a study of Graves' ophthalmopathy and Graves' hyperthyroidism. Study-level points and caveats: The model's ophthalmopathy progression predictions had about 71% sensitivity and approximately 72% specificity. Blood also held most thyroid clonotypes expanded above 0.001 frequency.

Transcripts of RNA were the source for amplifying TCR beta CDR3 regions. Second-round multiplex PCR followed a first-round RT-PCR using HTBI primers. TCRdb passed the multiplex PCR reads through MiXCR, listing each CDR3 protein once. The profile shows about 1.1 million distinct CDR3 sequences, roughly two fifths of them singletons. Aged 18 to 65, hyperthyroidism patients had been newly diagnosed, with under 2 months' duration. Patients were excluded if they had other autoimmune diseases or uncontrolled infections, and likewise if pregnancy or lactation applied. This clonotype was found once. Its antigen is not known. Germline V CDR1 and CDR2: SGHTA, FQGNSA. The CDR3 has 22 amino acids. J was trimmed by 4 bases and V by 5 bases; bases with no gene match: 29.

The sequencing input was peripheral blood or thyroid tissue (not recorded which). This clonotype originated in an adult man with Graves' hyperthyroidism. The chain recombines TRBV7-2 with TRBJ2-5; 9 nucleotides line up with TRBD1. As DNA, the CDR3 is TGTGCCAGCAGCCAAGATCGGTGGCCGGACAGGGGCGGACGTCGAGTTGGAGAGACCCAGTACTTC. Protein product: CASSQDRWPDRGGRRVGETQYF.